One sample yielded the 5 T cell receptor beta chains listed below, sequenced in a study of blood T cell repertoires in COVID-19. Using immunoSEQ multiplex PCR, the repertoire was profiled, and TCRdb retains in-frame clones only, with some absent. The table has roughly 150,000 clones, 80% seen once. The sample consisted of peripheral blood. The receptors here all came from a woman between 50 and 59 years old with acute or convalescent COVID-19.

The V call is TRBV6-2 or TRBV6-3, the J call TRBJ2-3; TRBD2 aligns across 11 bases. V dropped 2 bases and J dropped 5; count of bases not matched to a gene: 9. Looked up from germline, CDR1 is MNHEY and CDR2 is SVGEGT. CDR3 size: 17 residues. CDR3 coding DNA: TGTGCCAGCAGTTACGCCGGGACTAGCGGTGAGGGAGATACGCAGTATTTT. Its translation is CASSYAGTSGEGDTQYF.

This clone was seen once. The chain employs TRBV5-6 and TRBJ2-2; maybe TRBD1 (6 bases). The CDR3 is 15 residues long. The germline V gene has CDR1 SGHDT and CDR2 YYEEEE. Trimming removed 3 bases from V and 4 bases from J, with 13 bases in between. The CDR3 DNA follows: TGTGCCAGCAGCTCGCAGGGGTGGGTCACCGGGGAGCTGTTTTTT. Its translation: CASSSQGWVTGELFF. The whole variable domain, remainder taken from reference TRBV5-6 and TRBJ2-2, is DAGVTQSPTHLIKTRGQQVTLRCSPKSGHDTVSWYQQALGQGPQFIFQYYEEEERQRGNFPDRFSGHQFPNYSSELNVNALLLGDSALYLCASSSQGWVTGELFFGEGSRLTVL.

The CDR3 sequence is CAWTQEGQPQHF. CDR3 in DNA: TGTGCCTGGACGCAAGAGGGTCAGCCCCAGCATTTT. The chain joins TRBV30 to TRBJ1-5; D is undetermined. Germline V gene lookup returns CDR1 GTSNPN and CDR2 SVGIG (reference sequence). The CDR3 contains 12 residues. The V and J ends lost 4 bases and 6 bases respectively, with 10 bases between them.

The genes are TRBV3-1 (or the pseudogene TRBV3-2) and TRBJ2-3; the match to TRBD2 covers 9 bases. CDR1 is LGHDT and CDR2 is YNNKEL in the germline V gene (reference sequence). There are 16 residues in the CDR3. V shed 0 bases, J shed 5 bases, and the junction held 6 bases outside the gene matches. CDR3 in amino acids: CASSQEGGGVLDTQYF. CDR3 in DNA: TGTGCCAGCAGCCAAGAGGGCGGGGGGGTTTTAGATACGCAGTATTTT.

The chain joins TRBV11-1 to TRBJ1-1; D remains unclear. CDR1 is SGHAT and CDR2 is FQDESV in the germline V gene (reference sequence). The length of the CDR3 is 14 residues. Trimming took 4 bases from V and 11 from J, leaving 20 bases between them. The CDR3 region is CASSSLQIPAWAFF. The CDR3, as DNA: TGTGCCAGCAGCTCATTACAGATACCTGCCTGGGCTTTCTTT. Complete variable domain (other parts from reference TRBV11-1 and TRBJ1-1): EAEVAQSPRYKITEKSQAVAFWCDPISGHATLYWYRQILGQGPELLVQFQDESVVDDSQLPKDRFSAERLKGVDSTLKIQPAELGDSAMYLCASSSLQIPAWAFFGQGTRLTVV.